This section outlines one T cell receptor (beta chain) sequence together with its context. No antigen is known for it. This record comes from a study of T cell responses to AZD1222 COVID-19 vaccine. Study information: Analysis merged second doses at about 4 or about 12 weeks. Study-level results: There were vaccine-associated CD4 TCRs across spike, dominant at 160-218 and 743-854. Recipients of two AZD1222 doses showed rising Spike-specific TCR breadth and depth.

Germline V gene data show CDR1 as SGHTA and CDR2 as FQGNSA. Trimming took off 2 bases at V and 3 bases at J, with 1 base between the two ends. This CDR3 spans 12 amino acids. Some clones are missing from TCRdb's copy, which holds only in-frame ones; the method was immunoSEQ multiplex PCR. The sample contains some 130,000 clones, approximately 83% of which appear only once. The sequence was obtained from an adult in good health. This specimen was peripheral blood, taken on day 0 of AZD1222 vaccination. The genes are TRBV7-2 and TRBJ2-2, with unresolved D. The chain's CDR3 is CASSLYTGELFF. The CDR3 DNA is TGTGCCAGCAGCTTATACACCGGGGAGCTGTTTTTT.